These 16 T cell receptor beta chains share one sample of origin, sequenced in a study of technical replicates of blood from several donors. Method: immunoSEQ multiplex PCR; TCRdb's copy keeps in-frame clones and lacks some. The sample holds roughly 80,000 clones; about 88% are singletons and the top ten take roughly 0.38%. Material: T cells isolated from PBMCs. These receptors all come from a human donor in good health.

The chain is built from TRBV5-4 and TRBJ1-5; D perhaps matches TRBD1 (6 bases). CDR3 length: 14 amino acids. Between the trimmed V and J ends, which lost 2 bases and 7 bases, there was a span of 13 bases. CDR1 is SGHNT, CDR2 YYREEE, per germline (reference sequence). The chain's CDR3 is CASSLQGSGQPQHF. The CDR3 DNA reads as TGTGCCAGCAGCTTACAGGGATCGGGGCAGCCCCAGCATTTT. Full variable domain (remainder filled in from reference TRBV5-4 and TRBJ1-5): ETGVTQSPTHLIKTRGQQVTLRCSSQSGHNTVSWYQQALGQGPQFIFQYYREEENGRGNFPPRFSGLQFPNYSSELNVNALELDDSALYLCASSLQGSGQPQHFGDGTRLSIL.

This chain connects TRBV6-4 to TRBJ2-6; 7 nucleotides line up with TRBD1. CDR3 length equals 18 residues. The V segment lost 6 bases and the J segment 0 bases; nucleotides outside the gene matches: 11. Per germline, CDR1 MRHNA and CDR2 SNTAGT. In DNA form, the CDR3 reads TGTGCCAGCAGCCCACAGGGGCGAGGGCTCTCTGGGGCCAACGTCCTGACTTTC. The encoded protein is CASSPQGRGLSGANVLTF.

V gene TRBV4-3 combines with J gene TRBJ2-7; 8 nucleotides match TRBD2. The V and J ends lost 3 bases and 2 bases, in that order; junction bases with no gene match: 6. The CDR3 extends over 15 amino acids. Germline CDR1 is LGHNA and CDR2 is YSLEER. CDR3 sequence reads: CASSHGVGLAYEQYF. The CDR3 DNA sequence: TGCGCCAGCAGCCATGGGGTGGGACTAGCCTACGAGCAGTACTTC.

The rearrangement joins TRBV6-4 to TRBJ1-1; tentative D call: TRBD1 (6 bases). Trimming took off 2 bases at V and 6 bases at J, with 22 bases between the two ends. The germline V gene encodes CDR1 MRHNA and CDR2 SNTAGT. The CDR3 has 17 amino acids. CDR3 loop: CASSDHLGGARLSEAFF. The CDR3 coding sequence is TGTGCCAGCAGTGACCATTTGGGGGGGGCGCGTCTCTCTGAAGCTTTCTTT.

The rearrangement joins TRBV7-2 to TRBJ2-7, with a possible D match to TRBD1 (6 bases). The length of the CDR3 is 15 residues. V was pared by 3 bases and J by 2 bases, with 14 bases between. The V gene's germline CDR1 is SGHTA and CDR2 FQGNSA. The CDR3 spells CASSLIWTETYEQYF. The CDR3 DNA follows: TGTGCCAGCAGCTTGATCTGGACAGAGACCTACGAGCAGTACTTC.

This clone was recorded only once. The J gene is TRBJ1-4, the V gene TRBV25-1, with a possible D match to TRBD1 (6 bases). V dropped 0 bases and J dropped 4 bases, with 9 bases sitting between them. This CDR3 contains 15 residues. The germline CDR1 and CDR2 sequences are MGHDK and SYGVNS. CDR3 nucleotides: TGTGCCAGCAGTGAATATGGACAGTTTAATGAAAAACTGTTTTTT. It specifies CASSEYGQFNEKLFF. Full variable domain (remainder filled in from reference TRBV25-1 and TRBJ1-4): EADIYQTPRYLVIGTGKKITLECSQTMGHDKMYWYQQDPGMELHLIHYSYGVNSTEKGDLSSESTVSRIRTEHFPLTLESARPSHTSQYLCASSEYGQFNEKLFFGSGTQLSVL.

The rearrangement uses TRBV6-5 and TRBJ2-7; tentative D call: TRBD1 (6 bases). This CDR3 contains 14 residues. From germline, CDR1 is MNHEY and CDR2 SVGAGI. Trimming took 5 bases from V and 2 from J, leaving 13 bases between them. Here the CDR3 reads CASSRQTGTYEQYF. In DNA, the CDR3 is TGTGCCAGCAGTCGCCAGACAGGCACCTACGAGCAGTACTTC.

The rearrangement links TRBV2 to TRBJ2-3; possible D gene TRBD2, 5 bases. Trimming took off 3 bases at V and 2 bases at J, with 9 bases between the two ends. The CDR3 runs to 14 residues. The germline gives CDR1 SNHLY, CDR2 FYNNEI. CDR3 residues: CASSDREYTDTQYF. In DNA, the CDR3 is TGTGCCAGCAGTGATAGGGAGTACACAGATACGCAGTATTTT.

Only a few counts were recorded for this clone. The chain has TRBV29-1 and TRBJ1-1, with TRBD1 matching 7 bases. Germline lookup yields CDR1 SQVTM and CDR2 ANQGSEA. This CDR3 comprises 14 residues. V shed 4 bases and J 3 bases; nucleotides not matched to a gene: 8. The CDR3 sequence is CSVGVEGAHTEAFF. The CDR3 DNA is TGCAGCGTTGGAGTCGAGGGGGCGCACACTGAAGCTTTCTTT.

The chain couples TRBV13 to TRBJ2-7; D not certain. With 0 bases removed from V and 2 bases from J, the gap between germline ends came to 8 bases. The length of the CDR3 is 14 residues. Germline V gene data show CDR1 as PRHDT and CDR2 as FYEKMQ (reference sequence). The CDR3 reads CASSLGPVTYEQYF. The DNA for the CDR3 is TGTGCCAGCAGCTTAGGCCCGGTTACCTACGAGCAGTACTTC.

This clone came up once. This chain uses TRBV9 with TRBJ2-7, with 10 positions matching TRBD1. V lost 4 bases to trimming and J lost 7 bases; unmatched junction nucleotides: 11. This CDR3 spans 15 amino acids. Germline CDR1 is SGDLS and CDR2 is YYNGEE. This CDR3 is CASSYMDRGLGEQYF. CDR3 nucleotide sequence: TGTGCCAGCAGCTATATGGACAGGGGGTTAGGAGAGCAGTACTTC.

The CDR3: CASSVGLQDGSEAQYF. CDR3 nucleotides: TGTGCCAGCAGCGTAGGGCTCCAGGACGGCTCGGAGGCCCAGTACTTC. The chain is built from TRBV9 and TRBJ2-5; possibly TRBD2 for D (5 bases). The CDR3 has 16 amino acids. V was cut by 0 bases and J by 9 bases, with 21 bases left in between. The V gene's germline CDR1 is SGDLS and CDR2 YYNGEE.

The sample holds one count of this clone. V gene TRBV5-1 combines with J gene TRBJ1-4, with D perhaps matching TRBD1 (6 bases). The ends were cut back, 2 bases at V and 3 bases at J, with 8 bases in the middle. Looked up from germline, CDR1 is SGHRS and CDR2 is YFSETQ. The CDR3 is 14 residues long. The CDR3 here is CASSFRTANEKLFF. For the CDR3, the DNA is TGCGCCAGCAGCTTCCGGACAGCTAATGAAAAACTGTTTTTT. Looking up the rest from reference TRBV5-1 and TRBJ1-4 gives the full variable domain: KAGVTQTPRYLIKTRGQQVTLSCSPISGHRSVSWYQQTPGQGLQFLFEYFSETQRNKGNFPGRFSGRQFSNSRSEMNVSTLELGDSALYLCASSFRTANEKLFFGSGTQLSVL.

The rearrangement links TRBV5-1 to TRBJ2-3; 12 bases fit TRBD2. This CDR3 has 14 amino acids. The germline CDR1 and CDR2 sequences are SGHRS and YFSETQ. Germline trimming cut 6 bases from V and 6 bases from J; bases unmatched to any gene: 5. The CDR3 region has the DNA TGCGCCAGCAACCTAGCGGGAGGGGAGGATACGCAGTATTTT. Translating gives CASNLAGGEDTQYF. Supplemented by reference TRBV5-1 and TRBJ2-3, the full variable domain reads KAGVTQTPRYLIKTRGQQVTLSCSPISGHRSVSWYQQTPGQGLQFLFEYFSETQRNKGNFPGRFSGRQFSNSRSEMNVSTLELGDSALYLCASNLAGGEDTQYFGPGTRLTVL.

This chain connects TRBV29-1 to TRBJ1-1; D remains unclear. CDR3 size: 13 residues. Looked up from germline, CDR1 is SQVTM and CDR2 is ANQGSEA. Trimming removed 6 bases at V and 0 bases at J, with 11 bases between. CDR3 in DNA: TGCAGCGTGAAGAGAACTATGAACACTGAAGCTTTCTTT. Protein: CSVKRTMNTEAFF.

The gene calls are TRBV28 and TRBJ1-1; no clear D gene. CDR3 length: 12 residues. Germline assignment: CDR1 MDHEN and CDR2 SYDVKM. The ends were cut back, 7 bases at V and 0 bases at J, with 6 bases in the middle. As DNA, the CDR3 is TGTGCCAGCAAGGAGGTGAACACTGAAGCTTTCTTT. Protein product: CASKEVNTEAFF.